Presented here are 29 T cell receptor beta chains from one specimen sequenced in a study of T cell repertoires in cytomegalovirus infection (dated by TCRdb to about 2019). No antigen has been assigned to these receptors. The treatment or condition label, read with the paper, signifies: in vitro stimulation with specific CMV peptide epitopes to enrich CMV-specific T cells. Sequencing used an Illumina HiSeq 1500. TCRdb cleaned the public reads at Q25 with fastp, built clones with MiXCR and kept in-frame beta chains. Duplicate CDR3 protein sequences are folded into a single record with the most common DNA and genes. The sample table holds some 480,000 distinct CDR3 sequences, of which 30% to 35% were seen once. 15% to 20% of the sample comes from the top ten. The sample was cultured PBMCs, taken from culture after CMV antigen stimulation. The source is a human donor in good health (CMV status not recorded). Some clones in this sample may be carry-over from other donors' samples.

Here the CDR3 reads CASSHPTDTQYF. CDR3 bases: TGTGCCAGCAGCCATCCCACAGATACGCAGTATTTT. The rearrangement uses TRBV7-9 and TRBJ2-3; D ambiguous. Trimming left V 5 bases short and J 2 bases short, with 5 bases between. The CDR3 is 12 residues long. Germline values: CDR1 SEHNR, CDR2 FQNEAQ (reference sequence).

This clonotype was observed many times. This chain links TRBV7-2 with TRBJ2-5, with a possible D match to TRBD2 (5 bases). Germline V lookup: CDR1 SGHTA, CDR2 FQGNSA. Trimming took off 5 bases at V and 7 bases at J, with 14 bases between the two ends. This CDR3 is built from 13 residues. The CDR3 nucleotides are TGTGCCAGCAGCAGACGTTCCGCGGGGACCCAGTACTTC. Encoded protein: CASSRRSAGTQYF.

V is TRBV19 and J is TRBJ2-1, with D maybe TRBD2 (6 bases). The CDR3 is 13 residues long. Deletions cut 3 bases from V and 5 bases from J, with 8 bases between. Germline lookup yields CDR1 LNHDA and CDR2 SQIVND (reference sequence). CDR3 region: CASSMGLDNEQFF. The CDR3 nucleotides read TGTGCCAGTAGTATGGGACTCGACAATGAGCAGTTCTTC.

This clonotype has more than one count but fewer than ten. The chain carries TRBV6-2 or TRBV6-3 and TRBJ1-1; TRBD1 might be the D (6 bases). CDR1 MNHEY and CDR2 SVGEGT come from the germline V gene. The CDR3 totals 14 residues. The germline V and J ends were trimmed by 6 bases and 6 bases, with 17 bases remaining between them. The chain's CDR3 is CASRSSQGWPEAFF. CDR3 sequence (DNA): TGTGCCAGCAGGAGTTCCCAGGGGTGGCCTGAAGCTTTCTTT.

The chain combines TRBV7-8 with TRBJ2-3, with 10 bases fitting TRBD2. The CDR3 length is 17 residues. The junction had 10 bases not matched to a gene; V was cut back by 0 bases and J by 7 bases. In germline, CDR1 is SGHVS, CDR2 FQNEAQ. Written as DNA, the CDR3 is TGTGCCAGCAGCTTAGCGCGGAGCGGGAGGGCCATAAATACGCAGTATTTT. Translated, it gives CASSLARSGRAINTQYF.

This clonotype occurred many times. In DNA form, the CDR3 reads TGTGCCAGCAGCTTAGGAGGCAGGGTACAAGATACGCAGTATTTT. Amino acid sequence: CASSLGGRVQDTQYF. The chain employs TRBV7-2 and TRBJ2-3; D possibly corresponds to TRBD1 (5 bases). The CDR3 length is 15 residues. Deletions cut 1 base from V and 5 bases from J, with 13 bases between. In germline, CDR1 is SGHTA, CDR2 FQGNSA.

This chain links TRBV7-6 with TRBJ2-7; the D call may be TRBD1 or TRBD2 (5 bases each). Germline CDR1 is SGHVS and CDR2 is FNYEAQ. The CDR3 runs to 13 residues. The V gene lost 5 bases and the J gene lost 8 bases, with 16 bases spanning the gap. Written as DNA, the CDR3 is TGTGCCAGCAGCGCCCAAGCAGGGACGCAGCAGTACGTC. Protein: CASSAQAGTQQYV.

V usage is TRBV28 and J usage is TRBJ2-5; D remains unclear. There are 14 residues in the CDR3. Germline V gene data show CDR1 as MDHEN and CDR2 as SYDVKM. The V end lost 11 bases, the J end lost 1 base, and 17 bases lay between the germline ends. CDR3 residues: CASRYSAIQETQYF. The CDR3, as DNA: TGTGCCTCACGGTATTCCGCTATCCAAGAGACCCAGTACTTC.

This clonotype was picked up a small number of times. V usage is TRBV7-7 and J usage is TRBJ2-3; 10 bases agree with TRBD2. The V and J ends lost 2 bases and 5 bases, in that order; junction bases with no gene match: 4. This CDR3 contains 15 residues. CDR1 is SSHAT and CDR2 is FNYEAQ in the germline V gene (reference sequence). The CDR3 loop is CASSLLGLAEDTQYF. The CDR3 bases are TGTGCCAGCAGCTTACTAGGACTAGCGGAAGATACGCAGTATTTT.

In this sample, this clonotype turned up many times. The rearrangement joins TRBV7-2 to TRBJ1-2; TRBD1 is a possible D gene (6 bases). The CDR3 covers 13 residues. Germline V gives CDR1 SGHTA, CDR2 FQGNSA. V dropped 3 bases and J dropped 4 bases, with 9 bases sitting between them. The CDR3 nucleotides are TGTGCCAGCAGCTTCGACAGGAGCTATGGCTACACCTTC. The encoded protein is CASSFDRSYGYTF.

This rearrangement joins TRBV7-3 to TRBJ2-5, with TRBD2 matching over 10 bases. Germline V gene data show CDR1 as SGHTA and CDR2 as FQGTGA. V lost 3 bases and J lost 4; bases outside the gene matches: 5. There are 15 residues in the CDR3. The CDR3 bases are TGTGCCAGCAGCTTTGGACTAGCGGTGGGAGAGACCCAGTACTTC. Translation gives CASSFGLAVGETQYF.

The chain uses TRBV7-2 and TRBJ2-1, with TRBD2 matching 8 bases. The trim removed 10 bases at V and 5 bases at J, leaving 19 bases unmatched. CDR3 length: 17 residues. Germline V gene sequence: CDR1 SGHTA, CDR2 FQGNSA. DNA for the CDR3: TGTGCCACCCGCCCGCAGGTGACGGCGGGAGGCCACAATGAGCAGTTCTTC. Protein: CATRPQVTAGGHNEQFF. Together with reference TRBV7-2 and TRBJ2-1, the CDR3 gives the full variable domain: GAGVSQSPSNKVTEKGKDVELRCDPISGHTALYWYRQSLGQGLEFLIYFQGNSAPDKSGLPSDRFSAERTGGSVSTLTIQRTQQEDSAVYLCATRPQVTAGGHNEQFFGPGTRLTVL.

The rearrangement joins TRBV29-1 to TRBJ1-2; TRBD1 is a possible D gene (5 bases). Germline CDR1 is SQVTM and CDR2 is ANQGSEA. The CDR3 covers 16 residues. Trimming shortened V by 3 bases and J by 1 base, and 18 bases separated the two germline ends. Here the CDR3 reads CSVEHGTALRNYGYTF. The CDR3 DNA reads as TGCAGCGTTGAGCACGGGACCGCGCTACGTAACTATGGCTACACCTTC.

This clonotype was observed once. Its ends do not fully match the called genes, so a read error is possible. The CDR3: CIASQVAGGPGYEQYF. DNA of the CDR3: TGCATTGCTAGTCAGGTCGCGGGAGGGCCGGGGTACGAGCAGTACTTC. The chain uses TRBV20-1 and TRBJ2-7, with TRBD2 identical over 9 bases. CDR3 length equals 16 residues. Germline-derived CDR1 and CDR2 are DFQATT and SNEGSKA (reference sequence).

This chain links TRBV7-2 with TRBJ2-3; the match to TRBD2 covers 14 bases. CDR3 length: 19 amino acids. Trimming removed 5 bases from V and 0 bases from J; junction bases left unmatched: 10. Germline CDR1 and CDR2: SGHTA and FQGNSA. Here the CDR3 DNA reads TGTGCCAGCAGCGTGGGACTAGCGGGAGAGTGGTTTAGCACAGATACGCAGTATTTT. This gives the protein CASSVGLAGEWFSTDTQYF.

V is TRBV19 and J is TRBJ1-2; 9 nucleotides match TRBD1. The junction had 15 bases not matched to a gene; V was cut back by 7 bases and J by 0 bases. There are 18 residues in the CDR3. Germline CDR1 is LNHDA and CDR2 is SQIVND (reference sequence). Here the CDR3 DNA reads TGTGCCAGTACCTCCCTCCCGGGACAGGGCACTCCTAACTATGGCTACACCTTC. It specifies CASTSLPGQGTPNYGYTF.

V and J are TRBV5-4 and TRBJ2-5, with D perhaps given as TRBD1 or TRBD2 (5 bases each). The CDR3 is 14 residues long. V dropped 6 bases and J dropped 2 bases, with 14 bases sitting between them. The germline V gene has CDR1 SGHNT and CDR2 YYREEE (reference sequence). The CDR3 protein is CASTRGRGQETQYF. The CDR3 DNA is TGTGCCAGCACCCGGGGAAGGGGACAAGAGACCCAGTACTTC.

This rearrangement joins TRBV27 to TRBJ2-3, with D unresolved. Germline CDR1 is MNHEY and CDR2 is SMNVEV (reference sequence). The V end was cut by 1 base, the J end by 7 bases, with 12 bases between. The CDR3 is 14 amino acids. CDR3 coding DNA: TGTGCCAGCAGTTTATTAGGGAATAGACATACGCAGTATTTT. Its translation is CASSLLGNRHTQYF.

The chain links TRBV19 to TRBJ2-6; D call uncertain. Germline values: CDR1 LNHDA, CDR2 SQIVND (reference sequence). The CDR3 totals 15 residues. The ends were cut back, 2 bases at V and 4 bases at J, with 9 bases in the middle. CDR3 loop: CASSISAAGANVLTF. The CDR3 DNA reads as TGTGCCAGTAGTATATCGGCAGCCGGGGCCAACGTCCTGACTTTC.

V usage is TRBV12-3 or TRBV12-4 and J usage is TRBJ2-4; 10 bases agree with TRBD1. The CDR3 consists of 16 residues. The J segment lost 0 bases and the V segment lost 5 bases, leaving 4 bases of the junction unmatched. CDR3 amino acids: CASSHGTGVAKNIQYF. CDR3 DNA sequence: TGTGCCAGCAGTCACGGGACAGGGGTAGCCAAAAACATTCAGTACTTC.

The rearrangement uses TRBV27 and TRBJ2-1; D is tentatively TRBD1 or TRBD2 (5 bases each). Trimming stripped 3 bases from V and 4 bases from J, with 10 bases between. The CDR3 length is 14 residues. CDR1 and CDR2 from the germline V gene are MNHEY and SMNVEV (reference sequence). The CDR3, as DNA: TGTGCCAGCAGTTTTGGGGGAGCGTACAATGAGCAGTTCTTC. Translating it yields CASSFGGAYNEQFF.

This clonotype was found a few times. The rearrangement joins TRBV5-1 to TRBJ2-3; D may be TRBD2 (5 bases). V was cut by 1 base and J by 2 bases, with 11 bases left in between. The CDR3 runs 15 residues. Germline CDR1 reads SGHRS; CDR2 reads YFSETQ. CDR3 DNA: TGCGCCAGCAGCTTGAGCGGAGCAACCACAGATACGCAGTATTTT. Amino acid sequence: CASSLSGATTDTQYF. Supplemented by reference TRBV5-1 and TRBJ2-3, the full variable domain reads KAGVTQTPRYLIKTRGQQVTLSCSPISGHRSVSWYQQTPGQGLQFLFEYFSETQRNKGNFPGRFSGRQFSNSRSEMNVSTLELGDSALYLCASSLSGATTDTQYFGPGTRLTVL.

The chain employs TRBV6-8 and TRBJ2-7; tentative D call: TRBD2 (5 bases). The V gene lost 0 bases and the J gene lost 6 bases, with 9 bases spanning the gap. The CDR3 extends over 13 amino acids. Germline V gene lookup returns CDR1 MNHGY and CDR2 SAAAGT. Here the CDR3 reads CASSYSRVGEQYV. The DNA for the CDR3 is TGTGCCAGCAGTTACTCGAGGGTAGGCGAGCAGTACGTC.

CDR3 amino acids: CASSLLSGTQYF. The CDR3 region has the DNA TGTGCCAGCAGCTTATTATCGGGGACCCAGTACTTC. The gene calls are TRBV11-2 and TRBJ2-5; D is ambiguous. Looked up from germline, CDR1 is SGHAT and CDR2 is FQNNGV. CDR3 length equals 12 residues. Trimming shortened V by 2 bases and J by 7 bases, and 8 bases separated the two germline ends.

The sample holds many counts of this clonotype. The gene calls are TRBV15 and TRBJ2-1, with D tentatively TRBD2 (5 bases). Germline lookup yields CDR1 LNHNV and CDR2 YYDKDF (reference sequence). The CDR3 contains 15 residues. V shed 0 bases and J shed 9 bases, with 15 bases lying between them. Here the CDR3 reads CATSRDGIAKSEQFF. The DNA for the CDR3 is TGTGCCACCAGCAGAGATGGCATAGCGAAGAGTGAGCAGTTCTTC.

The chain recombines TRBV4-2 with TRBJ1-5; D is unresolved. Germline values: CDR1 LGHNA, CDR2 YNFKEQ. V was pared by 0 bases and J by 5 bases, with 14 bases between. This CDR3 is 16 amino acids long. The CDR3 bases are TGTGCCAGCAGCCAAGATTTTAACGGAAGCGATCAGCCCCAGCATTTT. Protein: CASSQDFNGSDQPQHF.

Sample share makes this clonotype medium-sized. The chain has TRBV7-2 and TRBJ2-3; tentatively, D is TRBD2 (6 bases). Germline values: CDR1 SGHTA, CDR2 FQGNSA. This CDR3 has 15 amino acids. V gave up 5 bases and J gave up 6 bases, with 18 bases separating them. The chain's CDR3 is CASSPGGAGEDTQYF. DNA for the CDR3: TGTGCCAGCAGCCCCGGAGGGGCTGGGGAGGATACGCAGTATTTT. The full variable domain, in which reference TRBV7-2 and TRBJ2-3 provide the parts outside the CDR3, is GAGVSQSPSNKVTEKGKDVELRCDPISGHTALYWYRQSLGQGLEFLIYFQGNSAPDKSGLPSDRFSAERTGGSVSTLTIQRTQQEDSAVYLCASSPGGAGEDTQYFGPGTRLTVL.

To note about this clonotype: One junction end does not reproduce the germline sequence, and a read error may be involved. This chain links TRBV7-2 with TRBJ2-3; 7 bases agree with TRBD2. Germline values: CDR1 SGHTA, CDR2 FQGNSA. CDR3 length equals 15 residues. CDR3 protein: CASGLVGGGTDTQYF. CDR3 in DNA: TGTGCCAGCGGCTTAGTGGGAGGGGGCACAGATACGCAGTATTTT. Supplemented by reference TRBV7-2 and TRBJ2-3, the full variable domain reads GAGVSQSPSNKVTEKGKDVELRCDPISGHTALYWYRQSLGQGLEFLIYFQGNSAPDKSGLPSDRFSAERTGGSVSTLTIQRTQQEDSAVYLCASGLVGGGTDTQYFGPGTRLTVL.

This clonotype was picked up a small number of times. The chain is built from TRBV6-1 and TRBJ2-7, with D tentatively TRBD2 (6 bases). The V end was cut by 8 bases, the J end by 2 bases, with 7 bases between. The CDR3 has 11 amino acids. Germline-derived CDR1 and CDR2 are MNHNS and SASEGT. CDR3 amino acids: CASGTAYEQYV. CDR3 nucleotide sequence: TGTGCCAGCGGGACTGCCTACGAGCAGTACGTC.